This T cell receptor beta chain was obtained from a study of CD8 T cells in Susac syndrome. The V gene's germline CDR1 is LGHDT and CDR2 YNNKEL (reference sequence). The CDR3 contains 15 residues. Trimming took 4 bases from V and 4 from J, leaving 14 bases between them. Points on this clonotype: Its matching antigen is unknown.

Negative isolation was used for CD8+ and CD4+ T cells, and FACS enrichment was applied to TEMRA cells. The authors reverse transcribed about 0.45 to 1 ug RNA with random hexamers. An immunoSEQ multiplex PCR generated amplified TCR beta CDR3 products spanning 54 Vbeta and 13 Jbeta. TCRdb used MiXCR to reprocess the immunoSEQ multiplex PCR reads, holding one entry per CDR3 protein. The sample contains under 200,000 distinct CDR3 sequences, roughly 94% of which appear only once. Findings and caveats of the study: TCR sequencing and HLA analysis covered a relatively small number of individuals.

The clonotype comes from a human donor with Susac syndrome. The chain employs TRBV3-1 and TRBJ1-3, with D uncertain. Input material: CD4+ T cells from PBMCs. CDR3 in DNA: TGTGCCAGCAGCCGACTCGAGGTGGCCGGAAACACCATATATTTT. Amino acids: CASSRLEVAGNTIYF.